This T cell receptor beta chain was found in a study of T cells in Graves' hyperthyroidism and ophthalmopathy. About the study: Peripheral blood sampling occurred at initial diagnosis, before any treatment.

Aged 18 to 65, the patients had hyperthyroidism that was newly diagnosed and had lasted under 2 months. Patients having uncontrolled infection, another autoimmune disease, pregnancy or lactation were not included. PBMCs were sourced from roughly 10 ml fresh peripheral blood. This clonotype has a count of ten or more. From germline, CDR1 is MDHEN and CDR2 SYDVKM. V was trimmed by 4 bases and J by 0 bases, leaving 15 bases between them. This CDR3 region has 16 residues. From RNA transcripts, TCR beta CDR3 regions were amplified. TCR CDR3 regions were first amplified by RT-PCR with HTBI primers. Via MiXCR, TCRdb re-called the multiplex PCR reads, giving one row per CDR3 protein. In the table there are about 690,000 distinct CDR3 sequences, 15% to 20% of which are singletons.

The receptor was derived from a man aged 45 to 65 with Graves' hyperthyroidism. The sequencing sample was made of blood. The chain carries TRBV28 and TRBJ1-1, with D hard to call. The DNA for the CDR3 is TGTGCCAGCAGTTATGGCGTCGTAGCGGTGAACACTGAAGCTTTCTTT. Translating gives CASSYGVVAVNTEAFF.